Listed below are T cell receptor beta chains from one sample, sequenced in a study of control samples from healthy donors and cancer patients. Using immunoSEQ multiplex PCR, the repertoire was profiled, and TCRdb retains in-frame clones only, with some absent. The table has roughly 63,000 clones, around 89% seen once; the top ten hold 5.5% to 7%. The sequencing sample was made of PBMCs. These TCRs come from a man in his 60s with colorectal cancer. CDR3s include the opening cysteine and the closing phenylalanine or tryptophan. The order of the fields is V gene, D gene, clone size, J gene, CDR3 protein, CDR3 DNA. A D gene is named only where the DNA matches it firmly. Size is omitted from some rows. Given values are once, few, many or a class for expanded clones.

V: TRBV11-3
D: TRBD2
size: NA
J: TRBJ2-2
CDR3: CASSSPGRGGNTGELFF
DNA: TGTGCCAGCAGCAGCCCGGGCCGGGGGGGGAACACCGGGGAGCTGTTTTTT

V: TRBV18
D: NA
size: NA
J: TRBJ1-4
CDR3: CASSPTGTNEKLFF
DNA: TGTGCCAGCTCACCTACAGGGACTAATGAAAAACTGTTTTTT

V: TRBV9
D: NA
size: NA
J: TRBJ1-2
CDR3: CASSVTGGWGYTF
DNA: TGTGCCAGCAGCGTAACCGGGGGCTGGGGCTACACCTTC

V: TRBV27
D: TRBD1
size: NA
J: TRBJ2-7
CDR3: CASSPTGSTAAYEQYF
DNA: TGTGCCAGCAGCCCGACAGGGTCAACGGCCGCCTACGAGCAGTACTTC

V: TRBV4-2
D: NA
size: NA
J: TRBJ2-7
CDR3: CASSQSPLGGAAAYEQYF
DNA: TGTGCCAGCAGCCAATCCCCGCTAGGAGGGGCCGCAGCCTACGAGCAGTACTTC

V: TRBV13
D: TRBD2
size: NA
J: TRBJ2-3
CDR3: CASSLEAGGMADTQYF
DNA: TGTGCCAGCAGCTTAGAAGCGGGGGGGATGGCAGATACGCAGTATTTT

V: TRBV7-9
D: TRBD2
size: NA
J: TRBJ2-1
CDR3: CASSWMAGAYNEQFF
DNA: TGTGCCAGCAGCTGGATGGCGGGGGCCTACAATGAGCAGTTCTTC

V: TRBV18
D: NA
size: NA
J: TRBJ1-5
CDR3: CASSTGGLGNQPQHF
DNA: TGTGCCAGCTCTACGGGGGGTCTGGGCAATCAGCCCCAGCATTTT

V: TRBV10-3
D: NA
size: NA
J: TRBJ2-7
CDR3: CAISESKGVEQYF
DNA: TGTGCCATCAGTGAGTCGAAGGGGGTCGAGCAGTACTTC

V: TRBV7-3
D: NA
size: NA
J: TRBJ1-2
CDR3: CASSPTRDGLYGYTF
DNA: TGTGCCAGCAGCCCGACCCGGGACGGCCTCTATGGCTACACCTTC

V: TRBV6-5
D: NA
size: NA
J: TRBJ2-1
CDR3: CASSHSRGDEQFF
DNA: TGTGCCAGCAGTCACTCACGGGGCGATGAGCAGTTCTTC

V: TRBV5-4
D: NA
size: NA
J: TRBJ2-1
CDR3: CASSIPGFHGKEQFF
DNA: TGTGCCAGCAGCATACCGGGATTTCACGGTAAAGAGCAGTTCTTC

V: TRBV30
D: NA
size: NA
J: TRBJ1-5
CDR3: CAWSRRGSNQPQHF
DNA: TGTGCCTGGAGTCGCCGCGGTAGCAATCAGCCCCAGCATTTT

V: TRBV2
D: TRBD1
size: NA
J: TRBJ2-1
CDR3: CASLRDRANNEQFF
DNA: TGTGCCAGCCTCCGGGACAGGGCCAACAATGAGCAGTTCTTC

V: TRBV19
D: NA
size: NA
J: TRBJ2-4
CDR3: CASSILTQGTAKNIQYF
DNA: TGTGCCAGTAGTATACTAACGCAGGGGACGGCCAAAAACATTCAGTACTTC

V: TRBV7-2
D: TRBD2
size: NA
J: TRBJ2-5
CDR3: CASSLYWSGTSGKETQYF
DNA: TGTGCCAGCAGCCTCTATTGGTCCGGGACTAGCGGAAAAGAGACCCAGTACTTC

V: TRBV7-2
D: NA
size: NA
J: TRBJ2-7
CDR3: CASSLYGYEQYF
DNA: TGTGCCAGCAGCTTATATGGCTACGAGCAGTACTTC

V: TRBV5-1
D: TRBD2
size: NA
J: TRBJ2-2
CDR3: CASSFSGGNTGELFF
DNA: TGCGCCAGCAGCTTTAGCGGGGGGAACACCGGGGAGCTGTTTTTT

V: TRBV7-2
D: NA
size: once
J: TRBJ2-7
CDR3: CASSFFGRKRSYEQYF
DNA: TGTGCCAGCAGCTTTTTCGGACGGAAAAGGTCCTACGAGCAGTACTTC

V: TRBV7-9
D: TRBD1
size: NA
J: TRBJ1-4
CDR3: CASSDRGDEKLFF
DNA: TGTGCCAGCAGCGACAGGGGGGATGAAAAACTGTTTTTT

V: TRBV11-2
D: NA
size: once
J: TRBJ2-3
CDR3: CASSFRLSGLADTQYF
DNA: TGTGCCAGCAGCTTCCGTTTAAGTGGGCTCGCAGATACGCAGTATTTT

V: TRBV12-3/TRBV12-4
D: NA
size: NA
J: TRBJ2-1
CDR3: CASSPAGYNEQFF
DNA: TGTGCCAGCAGTCCAGCCGGGTATAATGAGCAGTTCTTC

V: TRBV4-1
D: NA
size: few
J: TRBJ2-7
CDR3: CASSQGDLSYEQYF
DNA: TGCGCCAGCAGCCAAGGGGACCTTTCCTACGAGCAGTACTTC

V: TRBV11-3
D: NA
size: NA
J: TRBJ2-5
CDR3: CASSDVETQYF
DNA: TGTGCCAGCAGCGACGTAGAGACCCAGTACTTC

V: TRBV9
D: TRBD2
size: NA
J: TRBJ2-2
CDR3: CASSAGLAGAYNTGELFF
DNA: TGTGCCAGCAGCGCGGGACTAGCGGGGGCCTACAACACCGGGGAGCTGTTTTTT

V: TRBV5-6
D: NA
size: NA
J: TRBJ1-6
CDR3: CASSTFGWGNSPLHF
DNA: TGTGCCAGCAGCACCTTTGGATGGGGTAATTCACCCCTCCACTTT

V: TRBV7-2
D: NA
size: NA
J: TRBJ1-5
CDR3: CASSLDMGNQPQHF
DNA: TGTGCCAGCAGCTTAGATATGGGAAATCAGCCCCAGCATTTT

V: TRBV2
D: TRBD1
size: NA
J: TRBJ2-7
CDR3: CASTGLGTGAYEQYF
DNA: TGTGCCAGCACAGGACTGGGTACAGGGGCCTACGAGCAGTACTTC

V: TRBV9
D: TRBD2
size: NA
J: TRBJ2-1
CDR3: CASSVVPAGGNNEQFF
DNA: TGTGCCAGCAGCGTAGTCCCAGCGGGGGGGAACAATGAGCAGTTCTTC

V: TRBV4-1
D: NA
size: NA
J: TRBJ2-2
CDR3: CASSRFLRDINTGELFF
DNA: TGCGCCAGCAGCCGATTTCTCCGGGACATTAACACCGGGGAGCTGTTTTTT